These 29 T cell receptor beta chains came from one sample sequenced in a study of cytomegalovirus exposure and HLA in healthy donors. PCR primers comprised 60 Vbeta and 13 Jbeta primers. The method was immunoSEQ multiplex PCR; TCRdb's version includes in-frame clones alone and lacks a portion of them. The table has under 150,000 clones, around 78% seen once. What was sequenced was PBMCs. The origin of the receptors is a woman between 50 and 59 years old in good health and CMV-seronegative.

The CDR3 reads CASSQDVAGGSWEQYF. In DNA, the CDR3 is TGCGCCAGCAGCCAAGATGTAGCGGGAGGATCGTGGGAGCAGTACTTC. The chain uses TRBV4-3 and TRBJ2-7, with TRBD2 matching over 10 bases. Germline V gene lookup returns CDR1 LGHNA and CDR2 YSLEER. The CDR3 sequence is 16 residues long. V shed 0 bases, J shed 7 bases, and the junction held 9 bases outside the gene matches.

The chain joins TRBV28 to TRBJ1-5, with 8 bases identical to TRBD1. V shed 2 bases, J shed 4 bases, and the junction held 7 bases outside the gene matches. The V gene's germline CDR1 is MDHEN and CDR2 SYDVKM. The CDR3 covers 16 residues. The CDR3 DNA reads TGTGCCAGCAGTTTAACGGACAGGGTTAAAAATCAGCCCCAGCATTTT. Amino acid sequence: CASSLTDRVKNQPQHF.

The J gene is TRBJ1-1, the V gene TRBV7-9; 8 nucleotides align to TRBD1. The germline V gene has CDR1 SEHNR and CDR2 FQNEAQ (reference sequence). The CDR3 is made up of 12 amino acids. Trimming removed 1 base from V and 11 bases from J; junction bases left unmatched: 3. CDR3 loop: CASSLETGEAFF. The CDR3 coding sequence is TGTGCCAGCAGCTTAGAGACAGGGGAGGCTTTCTTT.

The chain uses TRBV19 and TRBJ1-5; 8 bases fit TRBD1. This CDR3 is 18 amino acids long. Germline V gene lookup returns CDR1 LNHDA and CDR2 SQIVND (reference sequence). The junction had 16 bases not matched to a gene; V was cut back by 5 bases and J by 4 bases. CDR3 loop: CASSPTGTGLSLNQPQHF. In DNA, the CDR3 is TGTGCCAGTAGTCCTACCGGGACAGGACTTAGCTTGAATCAGCCCCAGCATTTT.

This clone was recorded a few times. This chain links TRBV2 with TRBJ1-5; no firm D call. V lost 3 bases and J 4 bases, leaving 10 bases between the germline ends. The germline gives CDR1 SNHLY, CDR2 FYNNEI. This CDR3 has 14 residues. The CDR3 DNA follows: TGTGCCAGCAGTGAGCTACGGGGAAATCAGCCCCAGCATTTT. Translated, it gives CASSELRGNQPQHF.

In its sample, this clone was seen a few times. The V call is TRBV6-6, the J call TRBJ1-3, with D maybe TRBD1 (6 bases). The CDR3 is 14 amino acids. Germline V CDR1 and CDR2: MNHNY, SVGAGI (reference sequence). The V and J ends lost 5 bases and 4 bases respectively, with 12 bases between them. CDR3 nucleotide sequence: TGTGCCAGCAGTCTTACAGGGACCGGAAACACCATATATTTT. This sequence encodes CASSLTGTGNTIYF.

The V call is TRBV2, the J call TRBJ2-5, with 9 positions matching TRBD2. The CDR3 sequence is 14 residues long. Germline-derived CDR1 and CDR2 are SNHLY and FYNNEI. The ends lost 6 bases at V and 1 base at J; junction bases unmatched: 3. DNA of the CDR3: TGTGCCAGCAGGACTAGCGGAGCCCAAGAGACCCAGTACTTC. Amino acids: CASRTSGAQETQYF. Complete variable domain (other parts from reference TRBV2 and TRBJ2-5): EPEVTQTPSHQVTQMGQEVILRCVPISNHLYFYWYRQILGQKVEFLVSFYNNEISEKSEIFDDQFSVERPDGSNFTLKIRSTKLEDSAMYFCASRTSGAQETQYFGPGTRLLVL.

The rearrangement joins TRBV7-9 to TRBJ1-1; TRBD1 matches at 8 bases. With V trimmed by 4 bases and J by 1 base, 5 bases remained unmatched. This CDR3 has 15 residues. Germline V CDR1 and CDR2: SEHNR, FQNEAQ (reference sequence). The CDR3 loop reads CASSSSGGWNTEAFF. The DNA of the CDR3 is TGTGCCAGCAGCTCGTCAGGGGGCTGGAACACTGAAGCTTTCTTT.

The genes are TRBV11-3 and TRBJ2-7; a weak D match, TRBD1 (5 bases). Germline V CDR1 and CDR2: SGHNT, YENEEA. The V end lost 1 base, the J end lost 3 bases, and 16 bases lay between the germline ends. This CDR3 has 16 residues. CDR3 bases: TGTGCCAGCAGCTTAGTGTCCAGGGATCCCCTCTACGAGCAGTACGTC. This gives the protein CASSLVSRDPLYEQYV.

This clone was counted only a few times. The CDR3 DNA reads as TGTGCCAGCAGCCCGCGGCAAGGGGGCACTGAAGCTTTCTTT. Amino acid sequence: CASSPRQGGTEAFF. The chain has TRBV4-2 and TRBJ1-1; a possible D gene is TRBD1 (6 bases). Germline values: CDR1 LGHNA, CDR2 YNFKEQ. The V end was cut by 4 bases, the J end by 4 bases, with 13 bases between. This CDR3 has 14 amino acids.

The chain carries TRBV5-1 and TRBJ1-5, with 9 bases identical to TRBD1. The ends lost 5 bases at V and 4 bases at J; junction bases unmatched: 4. This CDR3 is 14 amino acids long. From germline, CDR1 is SGHRS and CDR2 YFSETQ. CDR3 sequence (DNA): TGCGCCAGCAGACCGACAGGGGGGAATCAGCCCCAGCATTTT. It yields the protein CASRPTGGNQPQHF.

The rearrangement joins TRBV5-4 to TRBJ1-3; possibly TRBD1 for D (6 bases). V shed 4 bases and J shed 3 bases, with 17 bases lying between them. CDR1 and CDR2 (germline): SGHNT, YYREEE (reference sequence). The CDR3 covers 16 residues. The CDR3 reads CASSTKDSRIGNTIYF. CDR3 sequence (DNA): TGTGCCAGCAGCACCAAGGACAGCCGTATTGGAAACACCATATATTTT.

The chain has TRBV4-2 and TRBJ2-3; the D gene is possibly TRBD2 (6 bases). V lost 0 bases and J 2 bases, leaving 12 bases between the germline ends. CDR3 length: 16 amino acids. Germline-derived CDR1 and CDR2 are LGHNA and YNFKEQ. The CDR3 coding sequence is TGTGCCAGCAGCCAAGAATCGGAGGGGCTCACAGATACGCAGTATTTT. Amino acid sequence: CASSQESEGLTDTQYF.

The chain couples TRBV28 to TRBJ2-1; 9 bases agree with TRBD1. CDR1 and CDR2 (germline): MDHEN, SYDVKM. CDR3 length: 16 amino acids. V shed 5 bases, J shed 6 bases, and the junction held 11 bases outside the gene matches. The CDR3 sequence: CASSRQGGLKGNEQFF. The CDR3 DNA reads TGTGCCAGCAGTCGACAGGGGGGCTTGAAGGGCAATGAGCAGTTCTTC.

This chain links TRBV5-4 with TRBJ2-1; 7 bases agree with TRBD2. V lost 3 bases to trimming and J lost 9 bases; unmatched junction nucleotides: 6. Germline loops: CDR1 SGHNT, CDR2 YYREEE (reference sequence). There are 13 residues in the CDR3. Here the CDR3 reads CASSSLGEGEQFF. CDR3 in DNA: TGTGCCAGCAGCTCCCTAGGGGAGGGTGAGCAGTTCTTC.

This chain joins TRBV9 and TRBJ2-1, with TRBD2 matching over 11 bases. V was clipped by 3 bases and J by 3 bases; unmatched bases: 5. Germline V CDR1 and CDR2: SGDLS, YYNGEE. The CDR3 sequence is 16 residues long. CDR3 coding DNA: TGTGCCAGCAGCGCCCTAGCGGGAGGAAACTACAATGAGCAGTTCTTC. Translation gives CASSALAGGNYNEQFF.

The chain is built from TRBV5-8 and TRBJ2-7; 7 bases fit TRBD1. This CDR3 region has 11 residues. V dropped 2 bases and J dropped 9; count of bases not matched to a gene: 2. The germline V gene has CDR1 SGHTS and CDR2 YDEGEE. The CDR3 protein is CASSFGQVQYV. DNA of the CDR3: TGTGCCAGCAGCTTTGGACAGGTGCAGTACGTC.

This chain links TRBV5-4 with TRBJ2-3; 12 nucleotides align to TRBD2. The CDR3 loop spans 16 amino acids. V was clipped by 6 bases and J by 0 bases; unmatched bases: 5. Looked up from germline, CDR1 is SGHNT and CDR2 is YYREEE (reference sequence). CDR3 residues: CASIPGLAGSTDTQYF. The CDR3 DNA follows: TGTGCCAGCATCCCAGGACTAGCGGGGAGCACAGATACGCAGTATTTT.

This clone was seen more than once but under ten times. The J gene is TRBJ2-7, the V gene TRBV4-3, with D unresolved. Germline V gene data show CDR1 as LGHNA and CDR2 as YSLEER. The CDR3 runs to 15 residues. The V gene lost 0 bases and the J gene lost 3 bases, with 12 bases spanning the gap. The CDR3, as DNA: TGCGCCAGCAGCCAAGAGGCGCGCGGCGGCTACGAGCAGTACGTC. This codes for CASSQEARGGYEQYV.

The chain links TRBV6-5 to TRBJ2-7, with a weak D call TRBD2 (5 bases). Germline values: CDR1 MNHEY, CDR2 SVGAGI. This CDR3 region has 15 residues. With 2 bases removed from V and 2 bases from J, the gap between germline ends came to 13 bases. The CDR3 loop is CASSYQRAAPYEQYF. The DNA of the CDR3 is TGTGCCAGCAGTTACCAGAGGGCCGCACCCTACGAGCAGTACTTC.

This chain connects TRBV19 to TRBJ2-7; 9 positions match TRBD1. Germline CDR1 is LNHDA and CDR2 is SQIVND (reference sequence). J lost 5 bases, V lost 6 bases, and 5 bases had no gene match. The CDR3 is made up of 13 amino acids. CDR3 in amino acids: CASSPGQGNEQYV. The CDR3, as DNA: TGTGCCAGTAGCCCGGGACAGGGCAACGAGCAGTACGTC.

The chain couples TRBV5-6 to TRBJ2-1, with D perhaps TRBD1 (6 bases). CDR1 and CDR2 from the germline V gene are SGHDT and YYEEEE. This CDR3 contains 14 residues. Trimming removed 0 bases at V and 6 bases at J, with 10 bases between. The CDR3 reads CASSLGQGLNEQFF. CDR3 nucleotides: TGTGCCAGCAGCTTGGGGCAGGGGCTCAATGAGCAGTTCTTC.

This chain connects TRBV7-3 to TRBJ2-1, with 8 bases aligning to TRBD1. Germline CDR1 SGHTA, CDR2 FQGTGA. V trimming: 4 bases; J trimming: 0 bases; junction bases outside the gene matches: 2. The CDR3 has 15 amino acids. The CDR3 sequence: CASSSTGVSYNEQFF. CDR3 nucleotides: TGTGCCAGCAGCTCGACAGGGGTCTCCTACAATGAGCAGTTCTTC.

This clone was found once. This rearrangement joins TRBV4-3 to TRBJ2-1, with D possibly matching TRBD1 (5 bases). Trimming shortened V by 2 bases and J by 0 bases, and 11 bases separated the two germline ends. CDR3 length: 16 amino acids. CDR1 is LGHNA, CDR2 YSLEER, per germline. DNA for the CDR3: TGCGCCAGCAGCCAACAGGGTTTAAGCTCCTACAATGAGCAGTTCTTC. Translating it yields CASSQQGLSSYNEQFF.

This chain uses TRBV15 with TRBJ1-2; D possibly corresponds to TRBD1 (6 bases). Germline V gene sequence: CDR1 LNHNV, CDR2 YYDKDF (reference sequence). Trimming took 3 bases from V and 4 from J, leaving 21 bases between them. The CDR3 is made up of 17 amino acids. The CDR3 protein is CATSREGGEVAFYGYTF. In DNA, the CDR3 is TGTGCCACCAGCAGGGAGGGGGGGGAGGTCGCGTTCTATGGCTACACCTTC.

This clone was seen more than once but under ten times. The V and J genes are TRBV5-6 and TRBJ2-7, with D unresolved. The CDR3 covers 13 residues. Germline CDR1 reads SGHDT; CDR2 reads YYEEEE. V lost 0 bases, J lost 0 bases, and 4 bases lay in between. In nucleotides, the CDR3 is TGTGCCAGCAGCTTGGGGGCCTCCTACGAGCAGTACGTC. Translated, it gives CASSLGASYEQYV.

The chain links TRBV18 to TRBJ1-4, with a tentative D call TRBD1 (5 bases). Germline CDR1 reads KGHSH; CDR2 reads LQKENI. Trimming removed 3 bases from V and 8 bases from J, with 13 bases in between. The CDR3 covers 14 residues. The CDR3 protein is CASSPRLDREKLFF. DNA of the CDR3: TGTGCCAGCTCACCCCGCTTAGACAGAGAAAAACTGTTTTTT.

The chain joins TRBV5-1 to TRBJ1-4, with a weak D call TRBD1 (6 bases). Germline lookup yields CDR1 SGHRS and CDR2 YFSETQ. The length of the CDR3 is 13 residues. V shed 0 bases and J shed 8 bases, with 8 bases lying between them. The CDR3 loop is CASSLEGQEKLFF. The CDR3 DNA reads as TGCGCCAGCAGCTTGGAAGGACAGGAAAAACTGTTTTTT. Complete variable domain (other parts from reference TRBV5-1 and TRBJ1-4): KAGVTQTPRYLIKTRGQQVTLSCSPISGHRSVSWYQQTPGQGLQFLFEYFSETQRNKGNFPGRFSGRQFSNSRSEMNVSTLELGDSALYLCASSLEGQEKLFFGSGTQLSVL.

To note about this clone: A junction end diverges from the germline sequence, so it may reflect a read error. V and J are TRBV6-5 and TRBJ2-2, with D possibly TRBD1 on 6 matching bases. Per the germline V gene, CDR1 is MNHEY and CDR2 is SVGAGI. The CDR3 extends over 14 amino acids. This CDR3 reads CASSYSRDTGELFF. The CDR3 DNA sequence: TGTGCCAGCAGTTACTCGAGGGACACCGGGGAACTGTTTTTT.